This T cell receptor beta chain was recovered during a study of spatial heterogeneity in lung cancer (dated by TCRdb to the late 2010s). Broadly, across the study: More beta-chain than alpha-chain transcripts were consistently detected, likely reflecting higher beta-chain transcript abundance. At surgery, some 200 tumor regions, 61 to 75 matched nontumor lung samples and 56 PBMC samples were TCR-sequenced for both alpha and beta chains. TCR alpha and beta repertoires were quantitatively compared across multiple tumor regions, matched nontumor lung and blood in non-small cell lung cancer. The study linked features of the TCR repertoire to counts of nonsynonymous mutations, which were determined by whole-exome sequencing of tumor tissue. In the raw uncorrected reads, each unique combination of TCR and UMI appeared more than ten times on average.

As for this clonotype: Its antigen has not been determined. Base-call qualities are not available, and no considerably larger clone is one nucleotide away.

The library was obtained by 5' RACE. Sequencing was performed on a NextSeq 500. The TCR library protocol attached a unique molecular identifier to each TCR cDNA molecule to allow correction of PCR and sequencing errors. On the authors' methods: Decombinator tools were used for TCR identification, UMI-based error correction and CDR3 extraction. TCRs above a frequency of 2 per 1,000, corresponding to the top 1% of the tumor frequency distribution, were defined as expanded. Renyi diversity was computed with the R vegan package after each repertoire had been subsampled 100 times to 5,000 TCRs. CDR3 similarity networks were built from amino acid triplet string-kernel similarity, with CDR3s being connected when pairwise similarity was above 0.82. The public reads were reprocessed in TCRdb via fastp at Q25 and MiXCR, keeping in-frame beta chains. Identical CDR3 proteins give one entry, which carries the most common genes and DNA. TCRdb assigned the V and J calls; the authors' analysis was not used. The sample contains some 85,000 distinct CDR3 sequences, approximately 20% of them found a single time. The ten largest clonotypes hold about 6.8% of the sample.

What the time point label conveys for this sample: sample taken at primary tumor resection. TCR sequencing used whole RNA extracted from tumor and nontumor lung tissue, or from cryopreserved PBMC samples, without cell sorting. Donors were 72 patients with early-stage, untreated non-small cell lung cancer from the lung TRACERx cohort. Only patients for whom sufficient RNA was available from at least two tumor regions were selected for TCR sequencing. Study-wide findings and limitations: Ubiquitous expanded tumor TCRs were found in blood more often at tumor resection than at routine follow-up. Additional single-cell paired TCR alpha and beta sequencing was considered necessary to confirm, at a functional level, the hypothesis that regional TCRs recognize regional mutations.

Specimen: PBMCs, collected at surgery. The sequence came from a male donor with early-stage non-small cell lung cancer.

The CDR3 region: CSASREYNEQFF. The nucleotide sequence is given as TGCAGTGCTTCTCGGGAATACAATGAGCAGTTCTTC. The V and J genes are TRBV20-1 and TRBJ2-1; the D gene is perhaps TRBD2, on 5 matching bases. According to the germline V gene (reference sequence), CDR1 reads DFQATT and CDR2 reads SNEGSKA. Trimming costs V 5 bases and J 4 bases, and their ends lie 9 bases apart. Measured from the cysteine to the phenylalanine, the CDR3 is 12 residues long. The DNA shown is the 36-base CDR3, in frame from base 1.